The next 2 T cell receptor beta chains were all read from a single sample in a study of PD-1 and CTLA-4 blockade in melanoma. Clones were sequenced by immunoSEQ multiplex PCR, and TCRdb holds only the in-frame ones, with some missing. Here the sample spans some 33,000 clones, roughly nine tenths being singletons. Sequencing was performed on CD8+ T cells from peripheral blood, taken from a patient given anti-PD-1 treatment. The receptors were sampled from a human donor with melanoma.

The chain carries TRBV12-3 or TRBV12-4 and TRBJ1-5, with TRBD1 as a possible D gene (5 bases). CDR3 length: 13 amino acids. Trimming removed 7 bases at V and 4 bases at J, with 11 bases between. The CDR3 region has the DNA TGTGCCAGCAACCTGAACAGGAATCAGCCCCAGCATTTT. It specifies CASNLNRNQPQHF.

The chain recombines TRBV5-1 with TRBJ2-7; possibly TRBD1 for D (5 bases). The CDR3 runs to 14 residues. Germline loops: CDR1 SGHRS, CDR2 YFSETQ. The germline V and J ends were trimmed by 0 bases and 6 bases, with 13 bases remaining between them. The CDR3 is CASSLAPDTREQYF. In nucleotides, the CDR3 is TGCGCCAGCAGCTTGGCGCCGGACACCCGCGAGCAGTACTTC.